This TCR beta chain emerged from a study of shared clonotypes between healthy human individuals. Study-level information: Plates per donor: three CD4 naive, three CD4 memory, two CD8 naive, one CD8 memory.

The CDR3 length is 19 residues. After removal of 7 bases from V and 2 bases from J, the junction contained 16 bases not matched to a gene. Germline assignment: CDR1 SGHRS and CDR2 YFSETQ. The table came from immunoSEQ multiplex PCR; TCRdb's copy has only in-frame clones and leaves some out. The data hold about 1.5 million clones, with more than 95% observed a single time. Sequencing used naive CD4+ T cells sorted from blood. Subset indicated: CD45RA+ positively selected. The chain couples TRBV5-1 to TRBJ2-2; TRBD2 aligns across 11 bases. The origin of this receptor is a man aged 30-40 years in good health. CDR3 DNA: TGCGCCAGCGGAACCCCGACCGCTACTAGCGGGAGTAACACCGGGGAGCTGTTTTTT. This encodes CASGTPTATSGSNTGELFF.